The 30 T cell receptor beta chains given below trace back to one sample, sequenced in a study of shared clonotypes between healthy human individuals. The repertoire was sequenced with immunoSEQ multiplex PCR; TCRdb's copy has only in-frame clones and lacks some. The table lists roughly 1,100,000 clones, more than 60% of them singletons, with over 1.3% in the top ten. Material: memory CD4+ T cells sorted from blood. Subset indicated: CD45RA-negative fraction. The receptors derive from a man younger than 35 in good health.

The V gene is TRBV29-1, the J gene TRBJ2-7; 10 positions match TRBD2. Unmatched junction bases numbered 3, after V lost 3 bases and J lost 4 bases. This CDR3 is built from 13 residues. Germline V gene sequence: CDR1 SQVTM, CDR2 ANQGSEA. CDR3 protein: CSVDGSGRYEQYF. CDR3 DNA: TGCAGCGTTGACGGTAGCGGGAGGTACGAGCAGTACTTC.

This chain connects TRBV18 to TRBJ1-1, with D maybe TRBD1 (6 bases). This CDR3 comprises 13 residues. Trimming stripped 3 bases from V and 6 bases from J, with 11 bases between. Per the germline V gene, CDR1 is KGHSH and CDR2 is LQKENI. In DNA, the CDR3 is TGTGCCAGCTCACCTTCCCAGGGGCCTGAAGCTTTCTTT. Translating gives CASSPSQGPEAFF.

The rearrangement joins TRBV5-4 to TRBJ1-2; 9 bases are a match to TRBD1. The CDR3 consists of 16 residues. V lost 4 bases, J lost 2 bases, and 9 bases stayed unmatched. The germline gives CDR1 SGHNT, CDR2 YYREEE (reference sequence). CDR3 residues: CASSPGTGPLNYGYTF. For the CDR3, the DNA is TGTGCCAGCAGCCCGGGGACAGGGCCCCTCAACTATGGCTACACCTTC.

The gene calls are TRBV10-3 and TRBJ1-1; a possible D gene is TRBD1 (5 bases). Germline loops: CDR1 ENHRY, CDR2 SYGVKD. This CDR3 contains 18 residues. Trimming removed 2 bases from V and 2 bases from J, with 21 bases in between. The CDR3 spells CAISERTHSLGINTEAFF. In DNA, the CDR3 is TGTGCCATCAGTGAGCGGACACACTCGCTAGGCATAAACACTGAAGCTTTCTTT.

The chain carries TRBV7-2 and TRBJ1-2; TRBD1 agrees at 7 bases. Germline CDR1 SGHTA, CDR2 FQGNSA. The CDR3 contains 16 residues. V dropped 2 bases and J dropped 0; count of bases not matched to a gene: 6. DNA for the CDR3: TGTGCCAGCAGCTTATTTTCTACAGGGGCTAACTATGGCTACACCTTC. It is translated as CASSLFSTGANYGYTF.

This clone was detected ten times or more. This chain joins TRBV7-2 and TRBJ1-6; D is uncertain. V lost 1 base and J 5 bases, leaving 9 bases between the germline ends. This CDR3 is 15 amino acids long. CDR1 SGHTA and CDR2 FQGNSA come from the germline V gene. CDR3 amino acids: CASSLGRIDNSPLHF. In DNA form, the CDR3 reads TGTGCCAGCAGCTTAGGACGGATAGATAATTCACCCCTCCACTTT. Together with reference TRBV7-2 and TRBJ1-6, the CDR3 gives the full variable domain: GAGVSQSPSNKVTEKGKDVELRCDPISGHTALYWYRQSLGQGLEFLIYFQGNSAPDKSGLPSDRFSAERTGGSVSTLTIQRTQQEDSAVYLCASSLGRIDNSPLHFGNGTRLTVT.

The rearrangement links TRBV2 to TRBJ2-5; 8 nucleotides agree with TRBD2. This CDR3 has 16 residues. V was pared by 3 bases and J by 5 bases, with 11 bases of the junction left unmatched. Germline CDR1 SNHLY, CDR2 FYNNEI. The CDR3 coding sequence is TGTGCCAGCAGTGAGCCGGCGGGAGGTCTGGGGGAGACCCAGTACTTC. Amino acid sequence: CASSEPAGGLGETQYF.

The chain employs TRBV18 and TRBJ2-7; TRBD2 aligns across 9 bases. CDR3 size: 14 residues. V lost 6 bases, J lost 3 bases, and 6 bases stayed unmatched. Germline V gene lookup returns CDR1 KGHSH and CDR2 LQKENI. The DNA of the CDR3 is TGTGCCAGCTCCCGGGGTAGCGGGAGCTACGAGCAGTACTTC. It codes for CASSRGSGSYEQYF.

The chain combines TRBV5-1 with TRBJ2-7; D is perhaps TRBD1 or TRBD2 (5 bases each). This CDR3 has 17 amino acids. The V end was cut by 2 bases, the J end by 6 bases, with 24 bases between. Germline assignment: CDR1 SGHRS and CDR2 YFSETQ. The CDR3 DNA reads TGCGCCAGCAGCTTACCGACTGGGGCGGGTAGCCCTCTCGAGCAGTACTTC. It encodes CASSLPTGAGSPLEQYF.

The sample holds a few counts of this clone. CDR3 coding DNA: TGTGCCAGCAGCTTATCATCGACACTGTCCTACGAGCAGTACTTC. Its protein product is CASSLSSTLSYEQYF. V and J are TRBV7-2 and TRBJ2-7, with D unclear. The germline V gene has CDR1 SGHTA and CDR2 FQGNSA. The CDR3 runs to 15 residues. V lost 2 bases and J 1 base, leaving 12 bases between the germline ends.

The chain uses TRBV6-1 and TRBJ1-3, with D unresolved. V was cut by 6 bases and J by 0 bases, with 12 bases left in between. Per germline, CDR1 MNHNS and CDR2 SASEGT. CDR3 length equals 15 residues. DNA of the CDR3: TGTGCCAGCAGGGTCGGGCCTGCCTCTGGAAACACCATATATTTT. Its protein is CASRVGPASGNTIYF.

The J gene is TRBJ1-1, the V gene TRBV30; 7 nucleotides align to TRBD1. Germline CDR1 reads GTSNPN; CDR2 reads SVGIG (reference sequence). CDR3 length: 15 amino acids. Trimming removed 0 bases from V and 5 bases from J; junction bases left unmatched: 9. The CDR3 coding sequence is TGTGCCTGGAGTGTTGGGGGCAGGGGGGAAACTGAAGCTTTCTTT. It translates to CAWSVGGRGETEAFF.

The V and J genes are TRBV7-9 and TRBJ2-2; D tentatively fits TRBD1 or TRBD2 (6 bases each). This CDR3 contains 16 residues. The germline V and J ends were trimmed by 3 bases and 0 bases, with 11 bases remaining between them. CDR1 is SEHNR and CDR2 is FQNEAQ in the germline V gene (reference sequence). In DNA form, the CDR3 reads TGTGCCAGCAGCTTCCCAAGGGGGGCGAACACCGGGGAGCTGTTTTTT. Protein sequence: CASSFPRGANTGELFF.

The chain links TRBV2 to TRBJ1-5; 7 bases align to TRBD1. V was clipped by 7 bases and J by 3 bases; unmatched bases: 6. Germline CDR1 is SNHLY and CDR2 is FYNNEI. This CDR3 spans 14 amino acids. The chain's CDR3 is CASMEQGYNQPQHF. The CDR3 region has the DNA TGTGCCAGCATGGAACAGGGGTACAATCAGCCCCAGCATTTT. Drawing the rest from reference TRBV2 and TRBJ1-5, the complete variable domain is EPEVTQTPSHQVTQMGQEVILRCVPISNHLYFYWYRQILGQKVEFLVSFYNNEISEKSEIFDDQFSVERPDGSNFTLKIRSTKLEDSAMYFCASMEQGYNQPQHFGDGTRLSIL.

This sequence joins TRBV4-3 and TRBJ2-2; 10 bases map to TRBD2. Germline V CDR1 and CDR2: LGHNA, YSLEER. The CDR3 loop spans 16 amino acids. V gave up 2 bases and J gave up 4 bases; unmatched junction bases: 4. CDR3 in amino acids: CASSQRSGRGTGELFF. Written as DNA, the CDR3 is TGCGCCAGCAGCCAACGGAGCGGGAGGGGCACCGGGGAGCTGTTTTTT.

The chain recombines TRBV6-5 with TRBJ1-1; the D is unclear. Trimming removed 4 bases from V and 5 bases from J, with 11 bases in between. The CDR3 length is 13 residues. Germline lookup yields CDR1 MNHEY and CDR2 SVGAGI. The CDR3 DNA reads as TGTGCCAGCAGTTTCGGGCCTAATACTGAAGCTTTCTTT. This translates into CASSFGPNTEAFF.

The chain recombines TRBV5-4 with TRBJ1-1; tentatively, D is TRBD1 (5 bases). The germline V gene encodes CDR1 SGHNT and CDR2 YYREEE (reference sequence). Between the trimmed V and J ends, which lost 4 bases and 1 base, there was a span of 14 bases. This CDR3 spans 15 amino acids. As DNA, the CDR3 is TGTGCCAGCAGCCCTGGGGGTTCAGGGAACACTGAAGCTTTCTTT. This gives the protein CASSPGGSGNTEAFF. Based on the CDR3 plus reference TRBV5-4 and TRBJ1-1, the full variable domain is ETGVTQSPTHLIKTRGQQVTLRCSSQSGHNTVSWYQQALGQGPQFIFQYYREEENGRGNFPPRFSGLQFPNYSSELNVNALELDDSALYLCASSPGGSGNTEAFFGQGTRLTVV.

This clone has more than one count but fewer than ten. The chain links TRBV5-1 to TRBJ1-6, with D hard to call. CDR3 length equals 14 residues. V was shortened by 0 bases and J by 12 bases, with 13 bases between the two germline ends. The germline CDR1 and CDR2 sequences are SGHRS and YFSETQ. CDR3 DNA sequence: TGCGCCAGCAGCTTGGCCTCAGGCCCCCAACCCCTCCACTTT. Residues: CASSLASGPQPLHF.

CDR3 loop: CASSIGTAVDTQYF. CDR3 sequence (DNA): TGTGCCAGTAGTATCGGGACTGCCGTTGATACGCAGTATTTT. V usage is TRBV19 and J usage is TRBJ2-3; weak D call: TRBD2 (6 bases). Germline loops: CDR1 LNHDA, CDR2 SQIVND (reference sequence). This CDR3 is 14 amino acids long. The ends were cut back, 3 bases at V and 6 bases at J, with 13 bases in the middle.

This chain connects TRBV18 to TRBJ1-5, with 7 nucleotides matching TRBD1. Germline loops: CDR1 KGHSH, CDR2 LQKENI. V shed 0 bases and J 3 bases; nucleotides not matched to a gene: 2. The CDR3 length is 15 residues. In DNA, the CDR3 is TGTGCCAGCTCACCACCGGGACAGATCAATCAGCCCCAGCATTTT. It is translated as CASSPPGQINQPQHF.

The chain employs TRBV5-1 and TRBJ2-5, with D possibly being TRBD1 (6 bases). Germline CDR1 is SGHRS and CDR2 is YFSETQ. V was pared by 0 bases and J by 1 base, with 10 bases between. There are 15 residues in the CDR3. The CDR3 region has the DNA TGCGCCAGCAGCTTGGGAGGACAGCTCCAAGAGACCCAGTACTTC. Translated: CASSLGGQLQETQYF.

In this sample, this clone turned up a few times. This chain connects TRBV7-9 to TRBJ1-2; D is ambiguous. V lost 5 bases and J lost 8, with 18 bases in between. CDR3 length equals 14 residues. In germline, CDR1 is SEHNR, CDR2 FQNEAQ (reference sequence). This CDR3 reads CASSPSDGAGGYTF. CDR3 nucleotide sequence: TGTGCCAGCAGCCCCTCCGACGGTGCAGGAGGCTACACCTTC.

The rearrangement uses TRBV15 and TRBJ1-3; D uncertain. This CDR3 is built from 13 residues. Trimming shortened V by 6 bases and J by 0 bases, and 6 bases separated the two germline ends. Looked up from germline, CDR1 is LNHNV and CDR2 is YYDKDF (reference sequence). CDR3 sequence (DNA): TGTGCCACCAGAATGAGCTCTGGAAACACCATATATTTT. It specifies CATRMSSGNTIYF.

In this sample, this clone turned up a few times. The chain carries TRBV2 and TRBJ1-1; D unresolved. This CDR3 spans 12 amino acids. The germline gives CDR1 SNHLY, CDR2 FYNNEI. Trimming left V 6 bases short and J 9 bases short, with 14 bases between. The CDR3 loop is CASRGERLQAFF. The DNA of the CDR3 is TGTGCCAGCAGGGGCGAGAGATTACAAGCTTTCTTT.

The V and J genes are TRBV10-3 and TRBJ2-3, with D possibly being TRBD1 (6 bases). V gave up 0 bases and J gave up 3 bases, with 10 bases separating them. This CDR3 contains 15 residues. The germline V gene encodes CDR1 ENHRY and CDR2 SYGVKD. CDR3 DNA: TGTGCCATCAGTGAGTCGAGTCAGGGGACAGATACGCAGTATTTT. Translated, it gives CAISESSQGTDTQYF.

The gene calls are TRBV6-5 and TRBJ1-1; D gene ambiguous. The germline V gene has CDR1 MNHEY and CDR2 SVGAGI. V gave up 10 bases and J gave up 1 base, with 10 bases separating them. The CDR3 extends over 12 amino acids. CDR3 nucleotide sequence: TGTGCCACCTCCGGTCGGAACACTGAAGCTTTCTTT. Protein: CATSGRNTEAFF.

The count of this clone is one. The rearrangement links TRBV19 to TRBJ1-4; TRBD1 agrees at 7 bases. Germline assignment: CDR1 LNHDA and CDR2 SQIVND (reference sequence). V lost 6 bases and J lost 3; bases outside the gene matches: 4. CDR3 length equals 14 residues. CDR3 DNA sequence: TGTGCCAGTAGGAAGGACAGGCCTAATGAAAAACTGTTTTTT. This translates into CASRKDRPNEKLFF.

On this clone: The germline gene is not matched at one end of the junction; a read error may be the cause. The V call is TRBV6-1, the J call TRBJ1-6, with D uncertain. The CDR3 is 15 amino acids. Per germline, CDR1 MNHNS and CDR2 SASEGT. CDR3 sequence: CASREGSSYNSPLHF. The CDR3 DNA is TGTGCCAGCAGGGAAGGGAGCTCCTATAATTCACCCCTCCACTTT.

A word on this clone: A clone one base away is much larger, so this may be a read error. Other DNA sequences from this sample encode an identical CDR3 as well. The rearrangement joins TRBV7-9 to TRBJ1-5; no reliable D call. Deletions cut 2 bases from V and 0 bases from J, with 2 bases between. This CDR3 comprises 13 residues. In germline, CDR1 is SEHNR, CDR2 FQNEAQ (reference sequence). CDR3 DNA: TGTGCCAGCAGCTTAAATAGCAATCAGCCCCAGCATTTT. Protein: CASSLNSNQPQHF.

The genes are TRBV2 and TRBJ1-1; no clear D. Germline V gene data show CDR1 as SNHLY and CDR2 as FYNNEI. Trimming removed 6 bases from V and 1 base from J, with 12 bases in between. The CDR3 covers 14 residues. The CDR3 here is CASRKETANTEAFF. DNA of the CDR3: TGTGCCAGCAGGAAAGAGACGGCGAACACTGAAGCTTTCTTT.